These T cell receptor beta chains were read from a single sample in a study of tumor-infiltrating lymphocytes in primary liver carcinoma. TCRdb fed the multiplex PCR reads into MiXCR, producing one record per CDR3 protein. The table records roughly 100,000 distinct CDR3 sequences, 69% of them present only once. Sample: liver tumor tissue from sampling region 5. The origin of the receptors is a woman in her fifties or sixties with primary liver carcinoma and hepatitis B virus infection. Each CDR3 is given with its conserved first and last residue. The order of the fields is D gene, clone size, J gene, V gene, CDR3 protein, CDR3 DNA. D genes are given only for firm matches. Not all rows give a size; the values are once, few, many and, for expanded clones, a class.

.	.	TRBJ2-3	TRBV6-6	CARSPSGEGWNTQYF	TGTGCCAGGAGCCCAAGCGGAGAAGGCTGGAATACGCAGTATTTT
.	many	TRBJ2-7	TRBV6-2/TRBV6-3	CASSSGVEQYF	TGTGCCAGCAGTTCCGGGGTGGAGCAGTACTTC
.	once	TRBJ1-1	TRBV10-2	CASSGRGNTETFF	TGCGCCAGCAGTGGAAGGGGGAACACTGAAACTTTCTTT
.	.	TRBJ2-1	TRBV29-1	CCVDLEGMGNEQLF	TGCTGCGTTGACTTGGAAGGTATGGGAAATGAGCAGCTCTTC
.	.	TRBJ1-2	TRBV14	CASSRRQSYGYIF	TGTGCCAGCAGCCGAAGACAGTCCTATGGCTACATCTTC
.	.	TRBJ2-3	TRBV11-3	CASSTTQTAVGTDTQYF	TGTGCCAGCAGCACGACCCAAACGGCCGTTGGCACAGATACGCAGTATTTT
.	once	TRBJ2-3	TRBV12-5	CASGLVNKNAHYF	TGTGCTAGTGGTTTGGTAAATAAGAATGCGCACTATTTT
TRBD1	.	TRBJ1-1	TRBV6-6	CASNIRTGENEAFF	TGTGCCAGCAATATACGGACAGGGGAGAATGAGGCTTTCTTT
.	few	TRBJ1-5	TRBV28	CASSLDGNQPQHF	TGTGCCAGCAGTCTCGACGGCAATCAGCCCCAGCATTTT
.	.	TRBJ2-7	TRBV11-2	CASSRMEGLAEQYF	TGTGCCAGCAGTCGTATGGAAGGTCTAGCCGAGCAGTACTTC
.	.	TRBJ2-1	TRBV28	CASMVTGHSYNEQFF	TGTGCCAGCATGGTCACGGGGCACTCCTACAATGAGCAGTTCTTC
.	.	TRBJ2-1	TRBV7-9	CTSSRTLEQFF	TGTACCAGCAGCCGGACCCTCGAGCAGTTCTTC
TRBD2	many	TRBJ2-3	TRBV28	CASSSTRTSGRDTQYF	TGTGCCAGCAGTTCCACGAGGACTAGCGGGAGGGATACGCAGTATTTT
TRBD2	.	TRBJ2-1	TRBV7-7	CASSLGSGGPWDEQFF	TGTGCTAGCAGCTTAGGTAGCGGGGGACCTTGGGATGAGCAGTTCTTC
.	.	TRBJ2-7	TRBV11-2	CVNSLDFAGAPYEQYF	TGTGTCAACAGCTTAGATTTTGCTGGGGCCCCCTACGAGCAGTACTTC
.	.	TRBJ2-5	TRBV24-1	CTTSDRGQGGYQETQYF	TGTACCACCAGTGATAGAGGGCAGGGTGGGTACCAAGAGACCCAGTACTTC
.	many	TRBJ1-6	TRBV6-5	CASSYRQENSPLHF	TGTGCCAGCAGTTACCGACAGGAAAATTCACCCCTCCACTTT
.	many	TRBJ2-2	TRBV11-2	CASSSDGRGVSGELFF	TGTGCCAGCAGCTCTGACGGGAGAGGGGTATCCGGGGAGCTGTTTTTT
TRBD2	.	TRBJ2-3	TRBV5-6	CASGSEERTRTDTQYF	TGTGCCAGTGGATCGGAAGAGAGGACTAGGACAGATACGCAGTATTTT
.	.	TRBJ2-6	TRBV30	CAWSILGTGANVLTF	TGTGCCTGGAGTATATTGGGAACTGGGGCCAACGTCCTGACTTTC
TRBD2	.	TRBJ2-3	TRBV15	CATSRVRGSGSTDTQCF	TGTGCCACCAGCAGAGTGAGGGGTAGCGGGAGTACAGATACGCAGTGTTTT
.	.	TRBJ2-7	TRBV6-1	CACRWGDSSYEQYF	TGTGCCTGCAGATGGGGGGATAGCTCCTACGAGCAGTACTTC
.	once	TRBJ2-2	TRBV4-1	CASSQVDMGFPTVELFF	TGTGCAAGCAGCCAAGTAGACATGGGATTTCCGACCGTGGAGCTGTTTTTT
TRBD1	many	TRBJ2-4	TRBV11-2	CASSSAGTGVQNIQYF	TGTGCCAGCAGCTCCGCCGGGACAGGGGTTCAAAACATTCAGTACTTC
TRBD1	many	TRBJ1-5	TRBV7-9	CASSLVGQGHQPQHF	TGTGCCAGCAGCTTAGTGGGACAGGGTCATCAGCCCCAGCATTTT
.	.	TRBJ2-3	TRBV4-1	CACSQESQGGSTDTQYF	TGCGCCTGCAGCCAAGAATCACAGGGAGGGAGCACAGATACGCAGTATTTT
.	many	TRBJ2-1	TRBV11-3	CACSSQGVAGYNGQFF	TGTGCCTGCAGCTCACAGGGGGTAGCGGGATACAATGGGCAGTTCTTC
TRBD1	.	TRBJ2-7	TRBV6-6	CASGYSGQRSSHEQYF	TGTGCCAGCGGTTACTCGGGACAGAGGAGCTCCCACGAGCAGTATTTC
.	many	TRBJ1-3	TRBV5-1	CASSLVGSGNTIYF	TGCGCCAGCAGCTTGGTTGGCTCTGGAAACACCATATATTTT
TRBD2	.	TRBJ2-5	TRBV6-2/TRBV6-3	CASIRLAGVPAQETQYF	TGTGCCAGTATTCGACTAGCGGGAGTCCCCGCGCAAGAGACCCAGTACTTC
TRBD2	.	TRBJ2-1	TRBV20-1	CSASPLSGKLGGSSYNEQFF	TGCAGTGCTAGCCCTCTTAGCGGGAAATTAGGGGGGAGCTCCTACAATGAGCAGTTCTTC
.	.	TRBJ2-7	TRBV28	CAIRSSSGSYEQYF	TGCGCCATCAGATCTTCTTCGGGATCCTACGAGCAGTACTTC
TRBD2	.	TRBJ2-3	TRBV6-5	CASSPGTNGRWLTQYF	TGTGCCAGCAGCCCCGGGACTAACGGGAGATGGCTGACGCAGTATTTT
.	.	TRBJ2-1	TRBV12-3/TRBV12-4	CASSDRGRHGGQFF	TGTGCCAGCAGTGATAGGGGCCGTCACGGGGGGCAGTTCTTC
.	once	TRBJ1-2	TRBV11-1	CASSSTQYPHGYTF	TGTGCCAGCAGCTCGACACAATACCCGCATGGCTACACCTTC
.	.	TRBJ2-3	TRBV11-2	CASTVNTDTQYF	TGTGCCAGCACCGTAAACACGGATACGCAGTATTTT
.	.	TRBJ2-3	TRBV12-3/TRBV12-4	CASSFFLEGGQEGDAQYF	TGTGCCAGCAGTTTCTTTCTCGAGGGCGGCCAGGAGGGCGATGCGCAGTATTTT
.	.	TRBJ2-6	TRBV11-2	CVSSSTSGANVLTF	TGTGTCAGCAGCTCGACATCTGGGGCCAACGTCCTGACATTC
TRBD2	.	TRBJ2-5	TRBV29-1	CSVTQGLADMKETQYF	TGCAGCGTTACCCAGGGACTAGCAGATATGAAAGAGACACAGTACTTC
.	many	TRBJ2-3	TRBV5-1	CASSLEDTQYF	TGCGCCAGCAGCTTGGAAGATACGCAGTATTTT
.	.	TRBJ2-1	TRBV11-2	CASSLGRGQLRNEQFF	TGTGCCAGCAGCTTAGGGAGGGGTCAGTTGAGGAATGAGCAGTTCTTC
TRBD1	.	TRBJ1-4	TRBV11-2	CASSTTGTTGATNEEQFF	TGTGCCAGCAGCACGACAGGGACCACTGGAGCAACTAATGAAGAACAGTTTTTT
TRBD2	.	TRBJ2-3	TRBV6-6	CVSKRTSEVADTQYF	TGTGTCAGCAAACGGACTAGCGAAGTCGCAGATACGCAGTATTTT
.	.	TRBJ2-5	TRBV29-1	CSVIKLGAGETQYF	TGCAGTGTTATCAAACTGGGAGCAGGGGAGACCCAGTACTTC
.	many	TRBJ1-2	TRBV6-1	CASSEAQPGAGYGYTF	TGTGCCAGCAGTGAAGCGCAGCCGGGAGCGGGCTATGGCTACACCTTC
.	.	TRBJ1-2	TRBV20-1	CSARGGDVGYGYTF	TGCAGTGCTAGGGGCGGGGACGTCGGCTATGGCTACACCTTC
TRBD2	.	TRBJ2-2	TRBV24-1	CATSDLSGGSNTGELFF	TGTGCCACCAGTGATCTTAGCGGGGGGTCGAACACCGGGGAGCTGTTTTTT
TRBD1	many	TRBJ2-4	TRBV29-1	CSYGDRGKNIQYF	TGCAGTTATGGGGACAGGGGCAAAAACATTCAGTACTTC
.	.	TRBJ2-2	TRBV5-6	CASSFEFGRGTRELFF	TGTGCCAGCAGCTTTGAGTTCGGGCGGGGCACCAGGGAGCTGTTTTTT
.	.	TRBJ2-5	TRBV11-2	CASSSETKGTQYF	TGTGCCAGCAGCTCAGAAACCAAGGGGACCCAATACTTC
.	many	TRBJ2-5	TRBV6-6	CASLNRHSSPQETQYF	TGTGCCAGCCTAAATCGACACTCGAGCCCCCAAGAGACCCAGTACTTC
.	once	TRBJ1-5	TRBV6-5	CASSYAWLGQPQHF	TGTGCCAGCAGTTACGCGTGGCTGGGCCAGCCCCAGCATTTT
TRBD2	many	TRBJ2-2	TRBV7-9	CASSFSGRATGELFF	TGTGCCAGCAGCTTCAGCGGGAGGGCCACCGGGGAGCTGTTTTTT